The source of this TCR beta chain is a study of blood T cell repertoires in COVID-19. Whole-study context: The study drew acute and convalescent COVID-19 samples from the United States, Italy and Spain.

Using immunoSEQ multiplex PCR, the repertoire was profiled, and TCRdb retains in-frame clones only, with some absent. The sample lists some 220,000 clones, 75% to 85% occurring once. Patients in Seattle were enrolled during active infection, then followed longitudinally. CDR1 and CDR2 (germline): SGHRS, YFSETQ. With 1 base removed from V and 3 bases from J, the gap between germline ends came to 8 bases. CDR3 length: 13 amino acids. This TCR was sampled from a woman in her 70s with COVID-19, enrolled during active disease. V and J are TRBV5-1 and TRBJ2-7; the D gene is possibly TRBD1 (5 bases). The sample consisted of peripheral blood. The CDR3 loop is CASSLPDSYEQYF. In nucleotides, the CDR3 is TGCGCCAGCAGCTTGCCCGACAGCTACGAGCAGTACTTC.